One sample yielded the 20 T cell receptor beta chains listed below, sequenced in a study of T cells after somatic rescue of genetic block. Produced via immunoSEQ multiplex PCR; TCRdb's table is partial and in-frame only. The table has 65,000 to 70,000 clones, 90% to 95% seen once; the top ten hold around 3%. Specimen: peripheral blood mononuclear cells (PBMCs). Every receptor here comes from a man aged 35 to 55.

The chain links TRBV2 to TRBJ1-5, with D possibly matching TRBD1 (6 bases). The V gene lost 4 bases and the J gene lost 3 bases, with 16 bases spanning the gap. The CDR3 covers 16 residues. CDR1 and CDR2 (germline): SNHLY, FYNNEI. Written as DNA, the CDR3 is TGTGCCAGCAGTGGGGGGTGGGGGCCAGCCAATCAGCCCCAGCATTTT. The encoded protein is CASSGGWGPANQPQHF.

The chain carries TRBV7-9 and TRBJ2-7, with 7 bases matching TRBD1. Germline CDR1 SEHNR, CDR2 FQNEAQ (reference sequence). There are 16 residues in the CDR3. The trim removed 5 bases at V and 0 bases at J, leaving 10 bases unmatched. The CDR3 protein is CASSTKGAVDSYEQYF. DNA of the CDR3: TGTGCCAGCAGCACGAAGGGGGCAGTCGACTCCTACGAGCAGTACTTC.

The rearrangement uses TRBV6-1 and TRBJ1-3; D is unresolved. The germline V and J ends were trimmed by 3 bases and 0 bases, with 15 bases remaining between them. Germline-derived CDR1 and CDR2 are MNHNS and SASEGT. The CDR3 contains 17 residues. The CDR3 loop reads CASSDYSMAYSGNTIYF. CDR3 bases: TGTGCCAGCAGTGACTACAGCATGGCCTACTCTGGAAACACCATATATTTT.

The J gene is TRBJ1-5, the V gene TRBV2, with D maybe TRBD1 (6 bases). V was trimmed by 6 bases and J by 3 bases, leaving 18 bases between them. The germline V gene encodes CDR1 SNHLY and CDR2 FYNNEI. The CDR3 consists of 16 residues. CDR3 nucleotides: TGTGCCAGCAGAAGGACAGAACTCAGGTACAATCAGCCCCAGCATTTT. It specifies CASRRTELRYNQPQHF. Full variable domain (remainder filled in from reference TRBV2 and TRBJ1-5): EPEVTQTPSHQVTQMGQEVILRCVPISNHLYFYWYRQILGQKVEFLVSFYNNEISEKSEIFDDQFSVERPDGSNFTLKIRSTKLEDSAMYFCASRRTELRYNQPQHFGDGTRLSIL.

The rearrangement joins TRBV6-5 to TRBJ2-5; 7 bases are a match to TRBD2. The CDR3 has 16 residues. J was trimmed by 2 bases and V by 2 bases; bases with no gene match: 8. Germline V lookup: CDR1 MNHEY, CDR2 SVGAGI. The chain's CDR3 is CASSYGRAPRQETQYF. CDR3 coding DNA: TGTGCCAGCAGTTACGGGAGGGCACCCAGACAAGAGACCCAGTACTTC.

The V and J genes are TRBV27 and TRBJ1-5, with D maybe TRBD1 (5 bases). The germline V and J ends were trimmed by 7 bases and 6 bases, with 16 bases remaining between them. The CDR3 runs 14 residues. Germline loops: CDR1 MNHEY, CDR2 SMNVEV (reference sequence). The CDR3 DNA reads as TGTGCCAGCACCCCGTTCGGGGGGAGTCAGCCCCAGCATTTT. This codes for CASTPFGGSQPQHF.

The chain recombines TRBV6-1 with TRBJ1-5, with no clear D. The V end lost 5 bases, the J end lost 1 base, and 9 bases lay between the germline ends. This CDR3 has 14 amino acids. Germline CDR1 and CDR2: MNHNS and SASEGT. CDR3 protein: CASSTTKSNQPQHF. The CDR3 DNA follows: TGTGCCAGCAGTACAACAAAAAGCAATCAGCCCCAGCATTTT.

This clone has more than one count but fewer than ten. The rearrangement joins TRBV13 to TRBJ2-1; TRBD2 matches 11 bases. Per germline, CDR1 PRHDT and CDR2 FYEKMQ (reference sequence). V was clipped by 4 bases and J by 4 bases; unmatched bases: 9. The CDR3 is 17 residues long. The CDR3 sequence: CASSSSGGPNLYNEQFF. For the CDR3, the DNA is TGTGCCAGCAGCTCTAGCGGGGGGCCCAACCTATACAATGAGCAGTTCTTC.

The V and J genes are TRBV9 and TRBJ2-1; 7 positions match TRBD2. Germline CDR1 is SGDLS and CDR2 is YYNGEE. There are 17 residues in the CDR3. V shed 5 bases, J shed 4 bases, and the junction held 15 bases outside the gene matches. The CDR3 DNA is TGTGCCAGCAGGGATAGCGGTAGCGGGTCCGATTACAATGAGCAGTTCTTC. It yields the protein CASRDSGSGSDYNEQFF.

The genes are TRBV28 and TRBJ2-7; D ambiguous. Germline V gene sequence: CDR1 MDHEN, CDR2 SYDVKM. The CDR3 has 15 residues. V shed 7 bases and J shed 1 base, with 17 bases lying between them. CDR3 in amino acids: CASISPRAVSYEQYF. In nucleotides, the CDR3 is TGTGCCAGCATCTCACCTCGGGCAGTTTCCTACGAGCAGTACTTC.

The CDR3 nucleotides are TGTGCCACCAGCATCGGGACAGGCGTGGGAAACACCATATATTTT. The encoded protein is CATSIGTGVGNTIYF. The chain recombines TRBV15 with TRBJ1-3, with 8 bases lining up with TRBD1. This CDR3 is built from 15 residues. The junction had 6 bases not matched to a gene; V was cut back by 4 bases and J by 4 bases. Germline CDR1 LNHNV, CDR2 YYDKDF (reference sequence).

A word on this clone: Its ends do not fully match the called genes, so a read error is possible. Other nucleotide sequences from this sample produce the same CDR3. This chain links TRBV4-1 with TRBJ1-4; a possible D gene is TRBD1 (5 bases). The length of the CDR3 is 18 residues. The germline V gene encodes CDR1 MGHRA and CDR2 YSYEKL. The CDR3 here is CASSPANGGRSTNEKLFF. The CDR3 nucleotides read TGCGCCAGCAGCCCTGCCAATGGGGGGAGGTCTACTAATGAAAAGCTGTTTTTT.

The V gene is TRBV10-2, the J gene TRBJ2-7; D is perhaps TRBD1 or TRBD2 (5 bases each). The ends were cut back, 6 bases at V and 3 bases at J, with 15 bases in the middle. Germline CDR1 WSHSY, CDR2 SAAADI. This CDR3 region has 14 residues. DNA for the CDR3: TGCGCCAGCAGCCATGGGGACCCCAACTACGAGCAGTACTTC. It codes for CASSHGDPNYEQYF.

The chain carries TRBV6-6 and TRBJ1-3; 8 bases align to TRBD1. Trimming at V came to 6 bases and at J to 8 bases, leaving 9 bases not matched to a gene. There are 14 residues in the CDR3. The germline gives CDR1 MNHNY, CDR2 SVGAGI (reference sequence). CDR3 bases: TGTGCCAGCAGCCAACCCGGACAGGGTCACACCATATATTTT. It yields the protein CASSQPGQGHTIYF.

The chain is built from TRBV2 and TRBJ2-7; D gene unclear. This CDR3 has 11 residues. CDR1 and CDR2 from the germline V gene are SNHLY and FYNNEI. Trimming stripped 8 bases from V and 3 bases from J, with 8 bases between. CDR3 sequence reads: CASRIGYEQYF. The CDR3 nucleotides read TGTGCCAGCCGGATCGGCTACGAGCAGTACTTC.

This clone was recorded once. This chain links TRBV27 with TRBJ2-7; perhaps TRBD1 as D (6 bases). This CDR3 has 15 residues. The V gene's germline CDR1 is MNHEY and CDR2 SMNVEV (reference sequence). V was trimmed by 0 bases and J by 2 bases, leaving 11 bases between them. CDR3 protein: CASSLSVRGTYEQYF. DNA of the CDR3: TGTGCCAGCAGTTTATCCGTCAGGGGTACCTACGAGCAGTACTTC.

The CDR3 loop is CAISENPVGTFSYEQYF. CDR3 coding DNA: TGTGCCATCAGTGAGAACCCTGTAGGTACGTTCTCCTACGAGCAGTACTTC. The chain recombines TRBV10-3 with TRBJ2-7; D not resolved. The V gene's germline CDR1 is ENHRY and CDR2 SYGVKD. With 2 bases removed from V and 0 bases from J, the gap between germline ends came to 17 bases. This CDR3 has 17 residues.

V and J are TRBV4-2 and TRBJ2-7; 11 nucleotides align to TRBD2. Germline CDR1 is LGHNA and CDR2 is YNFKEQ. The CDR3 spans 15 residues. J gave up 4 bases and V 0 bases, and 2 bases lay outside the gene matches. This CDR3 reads CASSQETSGGYEQYF. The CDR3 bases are TGTGCCAGCAGCCAAGAAACTAGCGGGGGTTACGAGCAGTACTTC.

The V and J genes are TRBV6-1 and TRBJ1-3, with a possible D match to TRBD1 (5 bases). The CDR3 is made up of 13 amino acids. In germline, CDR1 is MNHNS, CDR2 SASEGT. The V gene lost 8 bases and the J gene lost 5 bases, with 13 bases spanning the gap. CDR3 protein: CASEPGRRNTIYF. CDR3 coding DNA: TGTGCCAGCGAACCGGGACGGCGAAACACCATATATTTT.

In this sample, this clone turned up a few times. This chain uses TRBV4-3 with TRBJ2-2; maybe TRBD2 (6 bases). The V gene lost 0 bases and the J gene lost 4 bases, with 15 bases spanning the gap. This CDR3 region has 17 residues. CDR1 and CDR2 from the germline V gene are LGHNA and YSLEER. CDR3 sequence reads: CASSQDSASVATGELFF. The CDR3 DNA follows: TGCGCCAGCAGCCAAGATTCGGCTAGCGTGGCCACCGGGGAGCTGTTTTTT.